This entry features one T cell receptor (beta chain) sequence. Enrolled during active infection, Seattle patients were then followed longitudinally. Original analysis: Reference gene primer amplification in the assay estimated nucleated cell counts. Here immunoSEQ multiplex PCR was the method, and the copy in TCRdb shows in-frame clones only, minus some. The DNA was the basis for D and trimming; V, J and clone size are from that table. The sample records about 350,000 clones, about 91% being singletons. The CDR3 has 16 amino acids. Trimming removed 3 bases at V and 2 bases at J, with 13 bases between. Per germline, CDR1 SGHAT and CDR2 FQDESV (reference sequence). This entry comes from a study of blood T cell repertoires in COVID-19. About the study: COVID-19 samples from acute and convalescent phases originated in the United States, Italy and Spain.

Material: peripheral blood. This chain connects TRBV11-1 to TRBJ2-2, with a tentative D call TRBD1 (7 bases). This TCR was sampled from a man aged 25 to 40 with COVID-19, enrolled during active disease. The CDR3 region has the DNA TGTGCCAGCAGCTTTCGTCAGGGGGGAAACACCGGGGAGCTGTTTTTT. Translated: CASSFRQGGNTGELFF.